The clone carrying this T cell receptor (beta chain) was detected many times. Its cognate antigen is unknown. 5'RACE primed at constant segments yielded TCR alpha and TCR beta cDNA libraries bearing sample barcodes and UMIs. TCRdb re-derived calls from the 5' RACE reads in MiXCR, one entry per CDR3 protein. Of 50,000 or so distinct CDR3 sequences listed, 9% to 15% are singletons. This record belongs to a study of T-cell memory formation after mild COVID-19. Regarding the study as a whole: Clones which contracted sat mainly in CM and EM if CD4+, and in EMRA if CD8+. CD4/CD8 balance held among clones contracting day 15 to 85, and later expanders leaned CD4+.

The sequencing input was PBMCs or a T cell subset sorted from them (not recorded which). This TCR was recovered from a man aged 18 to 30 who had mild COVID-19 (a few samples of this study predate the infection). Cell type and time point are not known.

CDR3 DNA sequence: TGTGCCAGCAGCATCCAGGGATTAGATACGCAGTATTTT. Translating gives CASSIQGLDTQYF. The rearrangement uses TRBV7-3 and TRBJ2-3, with a tentative D call TRBD1 (5 bases). The V end was cut by 5 bases, the J end by 5 bases, with 11 bases between. Germline-derived CDR1 and CDR2 are SGHTA and FQGTGA. CDR3 length: 13 residues.